The source of this T cell receptor (beta chain) is a study of OX40 agonist ivuxolimab in advanced cancers. Study results and caveats: There was clonal expansion of CD4+ and CD8+ blood T cells by week 6 at 0.1 to 3.0 mg/kg. The mean number of expanded clones was higher in CD8+ T cells than in CD4+.

TCRdb's table, derived via immunoSEQ multiplex PCR, lists solely in-frame clones and lacks some. There are roughly 41,000 clones in the sample; 88% occur only once, and roughly three fifths lies in the top ten. Concerning this clone itself: Antigen unknown.

Trimming removed 6 bases at V and 4 bases at J, with 12 bases between. The CDR3 runs to 14 residues. Germline V gene lookup returns CDR1 MNHNY and CDR2 SVGAGI (reference sequence). This TCR came from an adult with an advanced solid tumor such as melanoma, head and neck, liver or kidney cancer. This sample comprised CD4+ or CD8+ T cells sorted from blood, obtained in a trial of the OX40 agonist ivuxolimab. The V and J genes are TRBV6-6 and TRBJ1-4, with D maybe TRBD1 (5 bases). The CDR3 DNA is TGTGCCAGCAGCGGGGGAGGCTATAATGAAAAACTGTTTTTT. This translates into CASSGGGYNEKLFF.